Included here is one T cell receptor (beta chain) sequence, with context. The antigen it binds to is not known. No base quality information exists; no much larger clone differs at one position. The sample belongs to a study of cytomegalovirus exposure and HLA in healthy donors (dated by TCRdb to between 2016 and 2019). Looking at the study overall: The 650 to 800 repertoires of the first cohort and the approximately 110 validation repertoires were produced on the same platform, according to a later analysis. The study aimed to test whether cataloging public T cell receptors could reveal signatures of past pathogen exposure. Along with the approximately 650-subject first cohort, a separate validation cohort of roughly 110 different subjects was used. The study combined high-throughput TCR immunosequencing, statistical association of individual TCRs with disease status, and machine learning to predict cytomegalovirus infection status.

The CDR3 measures 14 amino acids from cysteine to phenylalanine. The kept DNA is CDR3 alone, 42 bases in frame from the first base. Trimming removed 2 bases from V and 6 bases from J; the gene matches leave 4 bases unexplained. The germline V gene specifies SGHRS as CDR1 and YFSETQ as CDR2. The donors were included in the validation cohort of approximately 120 subjects, a group kept apart from the roughly 680-subject first cohort. The full study reports these points: The validation cohort had no HLA typing available for a later analysis, so co-occurrence within that cohort was assessed over all 120 or so repertoires. The classifier was reported to diagnose cytomegalovirus status with high specificity and sensitivity in both the original and validation cohorts. In a later analysis, TCRs clustered in the first cohort were found to also tend to co-occur in the approximately 120 validation repertoires, with approximately 95% of cluster scores above 0. In the study, approximately 160 TCR beta chains were listed as associated with cytomegalovirus. Most TCR sequences were seen in very few donors, while some public TCRs were found in many individuals. According to the authors, the approach could potentially be generalized to other disease states and immunological phenotypes. In vitro tests confirmed that a few of the cytomegalovirus-associated TCR beta chains recognize cytomegalovirus antigens.

The library was produced with the immunoSEQ multiplex PCR assay. Per the source publication's procedure: To diagnose cytomegalovirus status from the catalog of TCR beta chain sequences, a statistical classification framework was built. The table comes from immuneACCESS by way of TCRdb, which keeps in-frame sequences with V and J called. Part of the clones is missing from these tables; in studies checked, under half for an unresolved V gene and the rest for unknown reasons. D and trimming come from the DNA, and the V and J calls and clone size come from that table. The sample includes some 240,000 clones, with around 87% observed a single time. 1% to 1.5% of the sample comes from the top ten.

The sample taken for sequencing was PBMCs. The clonotype comes from a woman aged 25 to 45 in good health and CMV-seropositive. The sequence is built from TRBV5-1 and TRBJ2-1, and 8 junctional nucleotides match TRBD1. The encoded CDR3 is CASSFTGGSNEQFF. In nucleotides, the sequence is TGCGCCAGCAGCTTCACAGGGGGTAGCAATGAGCAGTTCTTC.